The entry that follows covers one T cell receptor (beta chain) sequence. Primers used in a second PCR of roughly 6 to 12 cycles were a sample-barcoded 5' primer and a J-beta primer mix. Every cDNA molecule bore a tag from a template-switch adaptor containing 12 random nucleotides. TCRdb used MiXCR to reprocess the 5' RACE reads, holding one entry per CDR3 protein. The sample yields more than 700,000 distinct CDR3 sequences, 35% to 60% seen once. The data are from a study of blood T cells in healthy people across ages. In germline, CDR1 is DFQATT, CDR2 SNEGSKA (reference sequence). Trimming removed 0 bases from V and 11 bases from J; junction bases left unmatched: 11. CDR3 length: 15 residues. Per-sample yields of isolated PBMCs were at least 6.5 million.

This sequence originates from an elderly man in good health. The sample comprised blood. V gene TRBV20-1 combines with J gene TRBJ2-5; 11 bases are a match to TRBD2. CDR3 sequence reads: CSARDRGTSGREQYF. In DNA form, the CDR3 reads TGCAGTGCTAGAGATCGTGGAACTAGCGGGAGAGAGCAGTACTTC.